This T cell receptor beta chain was identified during a study of T-cell reconstitution after alpha-beta-depleted transplantation in children (dated by TCRdb to the mid-2010s). Regarding the study in general: The study quantitatively tracked T-cell immune reconstitution after TCRalphabeta/CD19-depleted allogeneic hematopoietic cell transplantation in children using TCR repertoire profiling. Here is what the overall study found, with its caveats: The high TCRbeta diversity at day 60 in some patients was ascribed to recipient T cells and intrathymic progenitors that had survived conditioning. The apparently early alphabetaT-cell count recovery about two months after transplant was reportedly dependent on only several hundred rapidly expanded clones derived from non-depleted graft cells. The frequencies of hyperexpanded clones fell over the following months, and after one year, T-cell counts and TCRbeta diversity were mostly attributed to newly produced T cells.

Preparation of the library involved PCR. Sequencing took place on an Illumina HiSeq 2500. Molecular barcoding was employed in the preparation of TCR libraries, with unique molecular identifiers being used to normalize TCRbeta repertoire quantification. The public reads were reprocessed in TCRdb via fastp at Q25 and MiXCR, keeping in-frame beta chains. Records with the same CDR3 protein are collapsed into one entry carrying the most frequent genes and DNA. In this sample the table shows 97,000 or so distinct CDR3 sequences, around 7% of which occur a single time. The ten most abundant clones make up about a sixth of the sample. This clonotype turned up a few times. Its specific antigen is unknown. No base quality information exists; no much larger clone differs at one position. The label giving this sample's treatment or condition can be read as: allogeneic hematopoietic cell transplantation with graft depleted of TCRalphabeta T cells and CD19 B cells. The children who served as transplant recipients had been given grafts of TCRalphabeta/CD19-depleted allogeneic hematopoietic cells.

From the germline V gene, CDR1 is MDHEN and CDR2 is SYDVKM. Reading from cysteine to phenylalanine, the CDR3 counts 13 amino acids. The sequence is cut down to CDR3 DNA, 39 bases in frame from base 1. V loses 2 bases, J loses 1 base, and the germline ends lie 5 bases apart. The specimen was PBMCs, collected before TCRalphabeta/CD19-depleted stem cell transplant. The chain couples TRBV28 to TRBJ1-1; the D gene identity is not certain. The sequence was obtained from a boy between 2 and 10 years old with acute lymphoblastic leukemia, due to receive a stem cell transplant. CDR3 region: CASSLERNTEAFF. The bases are TGTGCCAGCAGTTTAGAGAGGAACACTGAAGCTTTCTTT.